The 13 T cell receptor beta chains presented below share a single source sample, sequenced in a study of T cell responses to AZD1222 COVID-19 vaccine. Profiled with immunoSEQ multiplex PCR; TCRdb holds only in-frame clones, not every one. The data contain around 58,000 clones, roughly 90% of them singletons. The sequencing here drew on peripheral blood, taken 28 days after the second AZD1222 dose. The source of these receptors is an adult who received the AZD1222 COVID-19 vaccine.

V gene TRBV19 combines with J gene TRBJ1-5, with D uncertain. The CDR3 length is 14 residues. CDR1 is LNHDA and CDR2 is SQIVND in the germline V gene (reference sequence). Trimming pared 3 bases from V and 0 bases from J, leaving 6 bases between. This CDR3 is CASSMVASNQPQHF. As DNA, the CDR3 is TGTGCCAGTAGTATGGTAGCTAGCAATCAGCCCCAGCATTTT.

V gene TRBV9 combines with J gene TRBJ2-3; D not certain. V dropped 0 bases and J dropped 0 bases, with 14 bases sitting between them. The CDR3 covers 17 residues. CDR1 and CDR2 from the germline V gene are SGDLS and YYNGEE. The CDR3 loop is CASSVADGKSSTDTQYF. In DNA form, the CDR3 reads TGTGCCAGCAGCGTAGCCGACGGTAAGTCTAGCACAGATACGCAGTATTTT.

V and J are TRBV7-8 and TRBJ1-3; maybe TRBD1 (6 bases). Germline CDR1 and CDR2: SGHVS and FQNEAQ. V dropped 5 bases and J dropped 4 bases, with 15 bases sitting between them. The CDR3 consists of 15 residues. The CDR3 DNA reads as TGTGCCAGCAGCCTATACAGGGTAGCCGGAAACACCATATATTTT. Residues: CASSLYRVAGNTIYF.

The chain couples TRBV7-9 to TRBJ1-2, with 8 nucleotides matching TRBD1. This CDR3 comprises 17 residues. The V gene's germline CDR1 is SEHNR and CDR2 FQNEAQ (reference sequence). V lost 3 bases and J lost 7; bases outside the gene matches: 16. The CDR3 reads CASSFGDRTLHSLGYTF. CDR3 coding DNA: TGTGCCAGCAGCTTCGGGGACAGGACCTTACACTCCCTTGGCTACACCTTC.

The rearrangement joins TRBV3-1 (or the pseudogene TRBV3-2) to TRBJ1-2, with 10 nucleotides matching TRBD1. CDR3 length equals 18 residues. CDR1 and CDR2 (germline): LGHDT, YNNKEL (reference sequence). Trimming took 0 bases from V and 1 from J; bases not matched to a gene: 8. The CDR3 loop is CASSQDGRQGARNYGYTF. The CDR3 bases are TGTGCCAGCAGCCAAGATGGGAGACAGGGGGCCCGTAACTATGGCTACACCTTC.

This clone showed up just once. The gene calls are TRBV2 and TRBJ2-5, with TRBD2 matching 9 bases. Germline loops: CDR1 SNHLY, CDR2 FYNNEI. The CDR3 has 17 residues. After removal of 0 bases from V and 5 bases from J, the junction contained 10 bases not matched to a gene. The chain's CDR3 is CASSEALGLAGKETQYF. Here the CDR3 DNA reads TGTGCCAGCAGTGAAGCGCTTGGGCTAGCGGGAAAGGAGACCCAGTACTTC.

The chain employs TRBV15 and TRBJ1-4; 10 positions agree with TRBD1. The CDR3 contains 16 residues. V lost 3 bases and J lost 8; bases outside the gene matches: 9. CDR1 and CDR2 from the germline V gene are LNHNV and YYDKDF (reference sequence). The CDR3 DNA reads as TGTGCCACCAGCAGCCGGGACAGGGGATCGTTAGAAAAACTGTTTTTT. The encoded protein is CATSSRDRGSLEKLFF.

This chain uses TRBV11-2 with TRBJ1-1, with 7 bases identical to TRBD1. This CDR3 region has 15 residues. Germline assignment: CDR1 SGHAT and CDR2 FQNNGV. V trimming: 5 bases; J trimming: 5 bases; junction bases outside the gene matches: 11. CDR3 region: CASSADRVRATEAFF. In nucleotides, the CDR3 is TGTGCCAGCAGCGCCGACAGGGTCAGGGCAACTGAAGCTTTCTTT.

The CDR3 DNA is TGTGCCAGCAGTTTAACCCAAAATCAGCCCCAGCATTTT. Amino acids: CASSLTQNQPQHF. The chain carries TRBV12-3 or TRBV12-4 and TRBJ1-5; D remains ambiguous. The CDR3 runs 13 residues. Trimming left V 2 bases short and J 4 bases short, with 6 bases between.

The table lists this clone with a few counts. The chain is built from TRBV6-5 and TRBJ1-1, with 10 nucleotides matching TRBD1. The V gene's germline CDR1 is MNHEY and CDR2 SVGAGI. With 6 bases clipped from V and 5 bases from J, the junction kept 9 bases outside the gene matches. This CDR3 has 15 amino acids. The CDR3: CASRRRQGAGTEAFF. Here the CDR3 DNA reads TGTGCCAGCAGACGACGACAGGGGGCGGGGACTGAAGCTTTCTTT.

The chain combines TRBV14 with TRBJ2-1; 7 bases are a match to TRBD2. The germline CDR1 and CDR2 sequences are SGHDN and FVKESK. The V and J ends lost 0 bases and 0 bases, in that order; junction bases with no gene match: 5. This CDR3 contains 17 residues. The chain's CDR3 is CASSQERGGSSYNEQFF. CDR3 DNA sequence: TGTGCCAGCAGCCAAGAACGGGGCGGGAGCTCCTACAATGAGCAGTTCTTC. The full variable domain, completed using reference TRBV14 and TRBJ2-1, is EAGVTQFPSHSVIEKGQTVTLRCDPISGHDNLYWYRRVMGKEIKFLLHFVKESKQDESGMPNNRFLAERTGGTYSTLKVQPAELEDSGVYFCASSQERGGSSYNEQFFGPGTRLTVL.

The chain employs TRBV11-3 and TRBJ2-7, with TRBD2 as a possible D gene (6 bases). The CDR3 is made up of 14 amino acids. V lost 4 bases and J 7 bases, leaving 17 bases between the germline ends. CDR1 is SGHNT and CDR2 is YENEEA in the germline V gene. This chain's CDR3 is CASSSREEYEEQYF. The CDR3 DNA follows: TGTGCCAGCAGCTCAAGGGAGGAATACGAGGAGCAGTACTTC.

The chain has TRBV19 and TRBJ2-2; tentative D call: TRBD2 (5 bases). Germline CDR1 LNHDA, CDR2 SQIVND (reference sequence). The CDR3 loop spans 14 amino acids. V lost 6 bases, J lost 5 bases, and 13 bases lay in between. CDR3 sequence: CASRVRGVTGELFF. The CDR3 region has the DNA TGTGCCAGTAGAGTTCGGGGAGTTACCGGGGAGCTGTTTTTT.